These 21 T cell receptor beta chains came from one sample sequenced in a study of T cell responses to AZD1222 COVID-19 vaccine. Clones were sequenced by immunoSEQ multiplex PCR, and TCRdb holds only the in-frame ones, with some missing. The sample records about 160,000 clones, around 93% being singletons. Source: peripheral blood, taken on day 0 of AZD1222 vaccination. These receptors were taken from an adult in good health.

This clone came up a few times. CDR3 residues: CSVAGGGETQYF. As DNA, the CDR3 is TGCAGCGTTGCGGGGGGCGGGGAGACCCAGTACTTC. The chain has TRBV29-1 and TRBJ2-5, with D possibly matching TRBD2 (7 bases). CDR3 size: 12 residues. In germline, CDR1 is SQVTM, CDR2 ANQGSEA. Deletions cut 4 bases from V and 5 bases from J, with 11 bases between.

V usage is TRBV5-4 and J usage is TRBJ1-1; D unclear. CDR3 length: 15 amino acids. V was trimmed by 0 bases and J by 3 bases, leaving 12 bases between them. Germline CDR1 and CDR2: SGHNT and YYREEE (reference sequence). The CDR3 loop is CASSLGEGRHTEAFF. The CDR3 DNA reads TGTGCCAGCAGCTTGGGTGAGGGAAGACACACTGAAGCTTTCTTT.

The chain's CDR3 is CATSSARVGFNEQFF. As DNA, the CDR3 is TGTGCCACCAGTTCCGCTAGGGTGGGTTTCAATGAGCAGTTCTTC. The chain couples TRBV24-1 to TRBJ2-1; D is uncertain. Between the trimmed V and J ends, which lost 6 bases and 6 bases, there was a span of 17 bases. Per germline, CDR1 KGHDR and CDR2 SFDVKD. The CDR3 contains 15 residues.

The chain carries TRBV30 and TRBJ2-1; D perhaps matches TRBD2 (5 bases). This CDR3 region has 14 residues. Germline-derived CDR1 and CDR2 are GTSNPN and SVGIG (reference sequence). V dropped 0 bases and J dropped 10 bases, with 16 bases sitting between them. In nucleotides, the CDR3 is TGTGCCTGGAGTGTTGCGGGCCCCTTCGAGGAGCAGTTCTTC. It yields the protein CAWSVAGPFEEQFF.

The chain links TRBV6-5 to TRBJ2-7; D uncertain. The length of the CDR3 is 13 residues. Looked up from germline, CDR1 is MNHEY and CDR2 is SVGAGI. V was cut by 5 bases and J by 4 bases, with 12 bases left in between. CDR3 DNA: TGTGCCAGCAGTACTTCTATTGGGTACGAGCAGTACTTC. This encodes CASSTSIGYEQYF.

The CDR3 sequence: CASSRGLALDEQFF. As DNA, the CDR3 is TGCGCCAGCAGTCGGGGACTAGCGTTGGATGAGCAGTTCTTC. The J gene is TRBJ2-1, the V gene TRBV4-1, with 10 bases that match TRBD2. V lost 6 bases and J lost 8; bases outside the gene matches: 7. The V gene's germline CDR1 is MGHRA and CDR2 YSYEKL. The CDR3 is 14 residues long.

The chain has TRBV15 and TRBJ2-1; D is possibly TRBD2 (5 bases). V lost 1 base and J 4 bases, leaving 14 bases between the germline ends. The CDR3 runs to 16 residues. CDR1 and CDR2 from the germline V gene are LNHNV and YYDKDF (reference sequence). CDR3 region: CATSRGTSGPYNEQFF. The CDR3 coding sequence is TGTGCCACCAGCAGAGGAACAAGCGGACCATACAATGAGCAGTTCTTC. The full variable domain, with the rest looked up from reference TRBV15 and TRBJ2-1, is DAMVIQNPRYQVTQFGKPVTLSCSQTLNHNVMYWYQQKSSQAPKLLFHYYDKDFNNEADTPDNFQSRRPNTSFCFLDIRSPGLGDTAMYLCATSRGTSGPYNEQFFGPGTRLTVL.

V is TRBV18 and J is TRBJ2-1; 10 bases align to TRBD2. The junction had 6 bases not matched to a gene; V was cut back by 3 bases and J by 7 bases. This CDR3 is built from 15 residues. CDR1 and CDR2 (germline): KGHSH, LQKENI. The CDR3 DNA is TGTGCCAGCTCACCCTCTAGCGGGAGAATTAATGAGCAGTTCTTC. This codes for CASSPSSGRINEQFF.

The chain has TRBV28 and TRBJ1-2; D is ambiguous. CDR1 MDHEN and CDR2 SYDVKM come from the germline V gene. This CDR3 comprises 12 residues. The ends were cut back, 2 bases at V and 7 bases at J, with 8 bases in the middle. CDR3 coding DNA: TGTGCCAGCAGTTTAGAAATGGGTGGCTACACCTTC. Amino acids: CASSLEMGGYTF.

V is TRBV7-9 and J is TRBJ1-4, with 8 bases that match TRBD1. Unmatched junction bases numbered 3, after V lost 5 bases and J lost 1 base. This CDR3 contains 15 residues. Germline loops: CDR1 SEHNR, CDR2 FQNEAQ (reference sequence). The CDR3: CASSPGQGTNEKLFF. The CDR3 DNA sequence: TGTGCCAGCAGCCCAGGACAGGGAACTAATGAAAAACTGTTTTTT.

The chain carries TRBV3-1 (or the pseudogene TRBV3-2) and TRBJ2-5; 8 bases align to TRBD2. The germline V gene encodes CDR1 LGHDT and CDR2 YNNKEL (reference sequence). Trimming removed 4 bases from V and 4 bases from J; junction bases left unmatched: 8. The CDR3 contains 15 residues. CDR3 sequence: CASSPEAGVRETQYF. The CDR3 nucleotides are TGTGCCAGCAGCCCCGAAGCGGGAGTAAGAGAGACCCAGTACTTC.

V gene TRBV29-1 combines with J gene TRBJ1-4; D might be TRBD1 (5 bases). The germline V gene has CDR1 SQVTM and CDR2 ANQGSEA. V was cut by 7 bases and J by 13 bases, with 16 bases left in between. This CDR3 region has 11 residues. This CDR3 is CSAGKGDGLFF. CDR3 in DNA: TGCAGCGCCGGCAAAGGGGATGGACTGTTTTTT.

The chain is built from TRBV30 and TRBJ2-7; a weak D match, TRBD1 (6 bases). The CDR3 sequence is 12 residues long. V gave up 2 bases and J gave up 6 bases, with 11 bases separating them. CDR1 is GTSNPN and CDR2 is SVGIG in the germline V gene (reference sequence). The chain's CDR3 is CAWSPTGFEQYF. CDR3 DNA: TGTGCCTGGAGTCCCACAGGGTTCGAGCAGTACTTC.

The V gene is TRBV6-5, the J gene TRBJ2-7; D may be TRBD1 (6 bases). The germline V gene has CDR1 MNHEY and CDR2 SVGAGI. This CDR3 contains 12 residues. V gave up 6 bases and J gave up 7 bases, with 13 bases separating them. The CDR3 loop reads CASSTQGQEQYF. DNA for the CDR3: TGTGCCAGCAGCACTCAAGGACAGGAGCAGTACTTC.

This clone appeared once. One junction end disagrees with the germline gene, perhaps due to a read error. The V call is TRBV7-7, the J call TRBJ2-7; D not resolved. The CDR3 is made up of 13 amino acids. CDR1 is SSHAT and CDR2 is FNYEAQ in the germline V gene (reference sequence). This CDR3 reads CASSLDLSYEQYF. DNA for the CDR3: TGTGCTAGCAGCTTAGACCTCTCCTACGAGCAGTACTTC.

The genes are TRBV21-1 and TRBJ1-2. TRBV21-1 is marked as a pseudogene. CDR3 size: 12 residues. The CDR3 sequence is CASSKRLDLYTF. CDR3 sequence (DNA): TGTGCCAGCAGCAAGAGACTGGATCTCTACACCTTC.

The rearrangement links TRBV19 to TRBJ2-1; 9 nucleotides match TRBD1. Germline CDR1 reads LNHDA; CDR2 reads SQIVND (reference sequence). The CDR3 has 14 residues. Germline trimming cut 4 bases from V and 7 bases from J; bases unmatched to any gene: 5. CDR3 DNA sequence: TGTGCCAGTAGTAGGGACAGGGATCGAAATGAGCAGTTCTTC. Amino acid sequence: CASSRDRDRNEQFF.

The rearrangement links TRBV6-2 or TRBV6-3 to TRBJ1-4; 9 nucleotides match TRBD1. This CDR3 contains 15 residues. The V and J ends lost 1 base and 7 bases, in that order; junction bases with no gene match: 4. Germline-derived CDR1 and CDR2 are MNHEY and SVGEGT. CDR3 DNA: TGTGCCAGCAGTTACTACAGGGGGCCTGGTGAAAAACTGTTTTTT. Its protein product is CASSYYRGPGEKLFF.

J is TRBJ1-1 and V is TRBV5-1; D unclear. CDR1 and CDR2 (germline): SGHRS, YFSETQ. The V end lost 4 bases, the J end lost 1 base, and 11 bases lay between the germline ends. The CDR3 runs to 14 residues. The CDR3 nucleotides are TGCGCCAGCAGCCCTGGGCCCGGGAACACTGAAGCTTTCTTT. It translates to CASSPGPGNTEAFF.

The gene calls are TRBV5-6 and TRBJ1-1; D possibly corresponds to TRBD1 (6 bases). V lost 0 bases and J lost 4, with 13 bases in between. Germline V gene data show CDR1 as SGHDT and CDR2 as YYEEEE. The CDR3 is 15 residues long. CDR3 in DNA: TGTGCCAGCAGCTTGGATCAGGGGTTGAGCACTGAAGCTTTCTTT. Protein product: CASSLDQGLSTEAFF.

The chain recombines TRBV13 with TRBJ1-2; 7 bases are a match to TRBD1. The CDR3 is made up of 13 amino acids. CDR1 is PRHDT and CDR2 is FYEKMQ in the germline V gene (reference sequence). Losses at the gene ends were 5 bases for V and 6 bases for J; bases not matched to a gene: 6. The CDR3 region is CASSIQRGHGYTF. The DNA for the CDR3 is TGTGCCAGCAGCATCCAAAGGGGGCATGGCTACACCTTC.